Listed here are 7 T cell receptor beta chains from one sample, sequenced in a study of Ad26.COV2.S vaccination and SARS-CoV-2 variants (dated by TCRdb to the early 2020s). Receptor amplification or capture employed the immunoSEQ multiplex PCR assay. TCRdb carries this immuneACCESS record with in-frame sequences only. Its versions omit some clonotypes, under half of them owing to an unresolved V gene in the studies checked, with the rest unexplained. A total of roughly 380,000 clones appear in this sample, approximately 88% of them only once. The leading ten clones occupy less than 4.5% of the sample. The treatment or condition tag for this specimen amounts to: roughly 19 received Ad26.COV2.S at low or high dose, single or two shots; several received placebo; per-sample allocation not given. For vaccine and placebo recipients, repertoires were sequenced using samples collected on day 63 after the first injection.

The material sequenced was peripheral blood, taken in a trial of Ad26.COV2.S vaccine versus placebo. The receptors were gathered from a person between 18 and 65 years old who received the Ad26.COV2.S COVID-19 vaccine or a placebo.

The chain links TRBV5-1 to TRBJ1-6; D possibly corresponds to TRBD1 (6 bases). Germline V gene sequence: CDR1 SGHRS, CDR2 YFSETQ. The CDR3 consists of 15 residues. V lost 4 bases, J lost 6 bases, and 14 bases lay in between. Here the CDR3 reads CASSAGEGSNSPLHF. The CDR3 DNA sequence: TGCGCCAGCAGCGCAGGGGAGGGTTCTAATTCACCCCTCCACTTT. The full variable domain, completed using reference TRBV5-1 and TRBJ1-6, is KAGVTQTPRYLIKTRGQQVTLSCSPISGHRSVSWYQQTPGQGLQFLFEYFSETQRNKGNFPGRFSGRQFSNSRSEMNVSTLELGDSALYLCASSAGEGSNSPLHFGNGTRLTVT.

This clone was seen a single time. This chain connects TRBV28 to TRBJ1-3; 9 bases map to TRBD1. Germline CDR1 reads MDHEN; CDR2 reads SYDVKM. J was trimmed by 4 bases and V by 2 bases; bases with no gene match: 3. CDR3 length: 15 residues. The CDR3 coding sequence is TGTGCCAGCAGTTTAGGAGGGACAGGGGGAAACACCATATATTTT. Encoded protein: CASSLGGTGGNTIYF.

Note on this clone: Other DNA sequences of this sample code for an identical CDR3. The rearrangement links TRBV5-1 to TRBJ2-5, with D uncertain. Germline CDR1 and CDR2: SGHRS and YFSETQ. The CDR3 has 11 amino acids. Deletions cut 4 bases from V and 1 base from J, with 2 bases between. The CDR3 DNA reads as TGCGCCAGCAGCAGCCAAGAGACCCAGTACTTC. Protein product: CASSSQETQYF.

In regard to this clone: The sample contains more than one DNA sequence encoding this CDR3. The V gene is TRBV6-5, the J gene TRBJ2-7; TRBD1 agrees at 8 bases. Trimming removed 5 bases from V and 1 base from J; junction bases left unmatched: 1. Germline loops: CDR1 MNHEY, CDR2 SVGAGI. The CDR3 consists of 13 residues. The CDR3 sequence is CASSRQGSYEQYF. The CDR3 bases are TGTGCCAGCAGTAGACAGGGGTCCTACGAGCAGTACTTC.

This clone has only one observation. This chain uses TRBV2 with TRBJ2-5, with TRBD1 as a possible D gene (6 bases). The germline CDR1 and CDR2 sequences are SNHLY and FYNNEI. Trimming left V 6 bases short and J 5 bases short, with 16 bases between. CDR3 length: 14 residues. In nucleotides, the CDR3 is TGTGCCAGCAGGGGGGACACCCGCCGGGAGACCCAGTACTTC. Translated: CASRGDTRRETQYF.

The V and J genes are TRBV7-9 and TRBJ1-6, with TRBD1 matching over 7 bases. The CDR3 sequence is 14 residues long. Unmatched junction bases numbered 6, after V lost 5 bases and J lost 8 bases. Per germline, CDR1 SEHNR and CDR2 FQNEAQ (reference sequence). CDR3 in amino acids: CASSTVTGDSPLHF. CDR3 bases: TGTGCCAGCAGCACCGTCACAGGGGATTCACCCCTCCACTTT.

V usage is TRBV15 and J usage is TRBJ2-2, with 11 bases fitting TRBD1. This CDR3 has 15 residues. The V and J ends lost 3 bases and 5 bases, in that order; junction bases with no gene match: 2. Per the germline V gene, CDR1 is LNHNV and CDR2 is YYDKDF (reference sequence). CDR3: CATSSRDRGTGELFF. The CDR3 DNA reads TGTGCCACCAGCAGTCGGGACAGGGGGACCGGGGAGCTGTTTTTT.